What follows are 26 T cell receptor beta chains derived from one specimen sequenced in a study of blood T cells in healthy people across ages. A second PCR of about 7 to 12 cycles used a sample-barcoded 5' primer and a J-beta primer mix. TCRdb fed the 5' RACE reads into MiXCR, producing one record per CDR3 protein. The sample has under 800,000 distinct CDR3 sequences, 21% seen once. The material sequenced was blood. Receptors originate from a man in his 70s in good health.

This sequence joins TRBV11-2 and TRBJ2-1, with a tentative D call TRBD2 (5 bases). The CDR3 runs 14 residues. The V end lost 2 bases, the J end lost 0 bases, and 5 bases lay between the germline ends. Germline CDR1 reads SGHAT; CDR2 reads FQNNGV. Here the CDR3 reads CASSLLASYNEQFF. The CDR3 coding sequence is TGTGCCAGCAGCTTACTAGCCTCCTACAATGAGCAGTTCTTC.

This clonotype came up a few times. The DNA for the CDR3 is TGCAGCGTGGCCATAAGACAAGAGACCCAGTACTTC. Translation gives CSVAIRQETQYF. The rearrangement links TRBV29-1 to TRBJ2-5, with D hard to call. Between the trimmed V and J ends, which lost 6 bases and 2 bases, there was a span of 10 bases. Germline values: CDR1 SQVTM, CDR2 ANQGSEA. The CDR3 covers 12 residues. The full variable domain, with the rest looked up from reference TRBV29-1 and TRBJ2-5, is SAVISQKPSRDICQRGTSLTIQCQVDSQVTMMFWYRQQPGQSLTLIATANQGSEATYESGFVIDKFPISRPNLTFSTLTVSNMSPEDSSIYLCSVAIRQETQYFGPGTRLLVL.

This clonotype was picked up a small number of times. The chain joins TRBV16 to TRBJ2-1; D remains unclear. This CDR3 contains 14 residues. V was cut by 2 bases and J by 5 bases, with 10 bases left in between. Germline-derived CDR1 and CDR2 are KGHSY and FQNENV. The CDR3 region has the DNA TGTGCCAGCAGCCAAAAAGGGATAGACAATGAGCAGTTCTTC. Translation gives CASSQKGIDNEQFF.

The table lists this clonotype with a few counts. This chain joins TRBV20-1 and TRBJ2-4; 9 bases map to TRBD2. The CDR3 runs 14 residues. Germline CDR1 reads DFQATT; CDR2 reads SNEGSKA (reference sequence). With 5 bases clipped from V and 5 bases from J, the junction kept 7 bases outside the gene matches. The DNA of the CDR3 is TGCAGTGCTCCTCTGAGACTAGCGGAAAACATTCAGTACTTC. Protein product: CSAPLRLAENIQYF.

This chain links TRBV20-1 with TRBJ2-4; no clear D. Trimming cost V 6 bases and J 9 bases, with 9 bases left between them. Per the germline V gene, CDR1 is DFQATT and CDR2 is SNEGSKA (reference sequence). The CDR3 sequence is 10 residues long. Here the CDR3 reads CSAPSGIQYF. CDR3 nucleotides: TGCAGTGCCCCCTCTGGCATTCAGTACTTC.

This clonotype was seen more than once but under ten times. V usage is TRBV5-1 and J usage is TRBJ1-6; TRBD1 aligns across 8 bases. The CDR3 sequence is 17 residues long. The V and J ends lost 2 bases and 7 bases, in that order; junction bases with no gene match: 11. From germline, CDR1 is SGHRS and CDR2 YFSETQ. For the CDR3, the DNA is TGCGCCAGCAGCTTTGGCCCAGAGACAGGGGACAATTCACCCCTCCACTTT. This sequence encodes CASSFGPETGDNSPLHF.

The chain combines TRBV10-3 with TRBJ2-3; 9 bases agree with TRBD1. Germline V CDR1 and CDR2: ENHRY, SYGVKD. Trimming cost V 6 bases and J 5 bases; bases outside gene matches: 3. The CDR3 consists of 13 residues. The DNA of the CDR3 is TGTGCCATCAGCACAGGGGGCAAAGATACGCAGTATTTT. Its translation: CAISTGGKDTQYF.

The rearrangement uses TRBV28 and TRBJ2-7; 7 bases match TRBD2. Germline CDR1 and CDR2: MDHEN and SYDVKM. This CDR3 is 14 amino acids long. V shed 6 bases, J shed 2 bases, and the junction held 7 bases outside the gene matches. The CDR3 loop reads CASSPSGTTYEQYF. The CDR3 region has the DNA TGTGCCAGCAGCCCATCAGGGACTACCTACGAGCAGTACTTC.

This chain connects TRBV29-1 to TRBJ2-1; D perhaps matches TRBD2 (6 bases). V lost 7 bases and J 6 bases, leaving 19 bases between the germline ends. The CDR3 totals 14 residues. The germline CDR1 and CDR2 sequences are SQVTM and ANQGSEA. In nucleotides, the CDR3 is TGCAGCGGTACCCAGACTAGTGGGATCAATGAGCAGTTCTTC. As protein: CSGTQTSGINEQFF.

In DNA form, the CDR3 reads TGTGCCAGCAGCTTATCGGGTGCTAGCGGCACAGATACGCAGTATTTT. Translated, it gives CASSLSGASGTDTQYF. The chain joins TRBV7-9 to TRBJ2-3; maybe TRBD2 (6 bases). V lost 2 bases and J 1 base, leaving 13 bases between the germline ends. CDR1 is SEHNR and CDR2 is FQNEAQ in the germline V gene (reference sequence). The CDR3 contains 16 residues.

The chain uses TRBV20-1 and TRBJ1-4, with a possible D match to TRBD1 (5 bases). The CDR3 has 13 residues. CDR1 DFQATT and CDR2 SNEGSKA come from the germline V gene (reference sequence). V was shortened by 4 bases and J by 7 bases, with 13 bases between the two germline ends. The CDR3 spells CSAMGVGGEKLFF. The DNA of the CDR3 is TGCAGTGCTATGGGGGTAGGAGGTGAAAAACTGTTTTTT.

This clonotype was picked up a small number of times. Here the CDR3 DNA reads TGCGCCAGCAGCCGAACCGGGACTAGCGGTAATGAGCAGTTCTTC. It encodes CASSRTGTSGNEQFF. This rearrangement joins TRBV4-1 to TRBJ2-1, with 11 bases matching TRBD2. The V gene's germline CDR1 is MGHRA and CDR2 YSYEKL. V lost 4 bases and J lost 7; bases outside the gene matches: 6. The CDR3 loop spans 15 amino acids.

The J gene is TRBJ2-6, the V gene TRBV28; D gene unclear. The CDR3 sequence is 15 residues long. Trimming removed 4 bases from V and 0 bases from J, with 7 bases in between. Looked up from germline, CDR1 is MDHEN and CDR2 is SYDVKM. In DNA form, the CDR3 reads TGTGCCAGCAGTTCACACGGCTCTGGGGCCAACGTCCTGACTTTC. Translation: CASSSHGSGANVLTF.

A few counts support this clonotype. The chain is built from TRBV20-1 and TRBJ2-4; D is perhaps TRBD1 (5 bases). The CDR3 loop spans 15 amino acids. Trimming left V 5 bases short and J 3 bases short, with 17 bases between. Germline values: CDR1 DFQATT, CDR2 SNEGSKA (reference sequence). CDR3 residues: CSASRLGADKNIQYF. DNA for the CDR3: TGCAGTGCTTCCCGTTTAGGGGCGGACAAAAACATTCAGTACTTC.

As for this clonotype: This may arise from a read error, as a much more abundant clone is one base away. This chain links TRBV10-3 with TRBJ2-1, with 11 bases identical to TRBD2. J was trimmed by 5 bases and V by 10 bases; bases with no gene match: 4. Germline CDR1 ENHRY, CDR2 SYGVKD. The CDR3 covers 13 residues. The CDR3 spells CATSGRTDNEQFF. As DNA, the CDR3 is TGTGCCACTAGCGGGAGGACGGACAATGAGCAGTTCTTC.

This clonotype occurred many times. V and J are TRBV20-1 and TRBJ2-4; possibly TRBD2 for D (6 bases). The V gene's germline CDR1 is DFQATT and CDR2 SNEGSKA (reference sequence). This CDR3 region has 14 residues. CDR3 in amino acids: CSFSTGGAKNIQYF. CDR3 sequence (DNA): TGCAGCTTTTCCACCGGGGGAGCCAAAAACATTCAGTACTTC.

The rearrangement uses TRBV28 and TRBJ2-6; D is ambiguous. CDR3 length: 15 amino acids. Deletions cut 5 bases from V and 0 bases from J, with 8 bases between. Germline lookup yields CDR1 MDHEN and CDR2 SYDVKM. The CDR3 loop reads CASSPVRSGANVLTF. CDR3 DNA: TGTGCCAGCAGTCCCGTACGCTCTGGGGCCAACGTCCTGACTTTC.

This sequence joins TRBV20-1 and TRBJ2-5, with a tentative D call TRBD2 (6 bases). The germline V gene has CDR1 DFQATT and CDR2 SNEGSKA (reference sequence). This CDR3 is built from 15 residues. Trimming took off 0 bases at V and 2 bases at J, with 13 bases between the two ends. CDR3 nucleotide sequence: TGCAGTGCTAGAGATTTGGGGGGTTTACAAGAGACCCAGTACTTC. Protein product: CSARDLGGLQETQYF.

This clonotype was detected only once. An end of the junction differs from the germline gene, which may be a read error. The rearrangement links TRBV7-9 to TRBJ2-3, with TRBD2 as a possible D gene (6 bases). The CDR3 consists of 15 residues. Germline CDR1 and CDR2: SEHNR and FQNEAQ (reference sequence). The CDR3, as DNA: TGTGCCAGCAGGAGGCCCGGGGGAACGGCAGATTCGCAGTATTTT. As protein: CASRRPGGTADSQYF.

The chain couples TRBV6-1 to TRBJ2-5; tentative D call: TRBD2 (5 bases). Germline-derived CDR1 and CDR2 are MNHNS and SASEGT. The CDR3 consists of 16 residues. Trimming shortened V by 5 bases and J by 3 bases, and 19 bases separated the two germline ends. The CDR3 here is CASSPLGAGSKETQYF. CDR3 bases: TGTGCCAGCAGTCCACTGGGAGCAGGCTCAAAAGAGACCCAGTACTTC.

This clonotype appeared many times. The chain recombines TRBV6-1 with TRBJ1-2; unclear D gene. Germline V gene lookup returns CDR1 MNHNS and CDR2 SASEGT. This CDR3 is 15 amino acids long. V was pared by 7 bases and J by 0 bases, with 15 bases between. In DNA, the CDR3 is TGTGCCAGCACAACCTCGGTGGGGACTAACTATGGCTACACCTTC. Residues: CASTTSVGTNYGYTF.

V gene TRBV5-1 combines with J gene TRBJ2-5, with TRBD1 matching over 10 bases. The J call is doubtful: the DNA matches TRBJ2-7 better. Germline V lookup: CDR1 SGHRS, CDR2 YFSETQ. CDR3 length: 17 residues. The chain's CDR3 is CASSLGTGTGESYEQYF. CDR3 DNA: TGCGCCAGCAGCTTGGGGACCGGGACAGGGGAATCCTACGAGCAGTACTTC.

The CDR3 sequence: CASSRAVQGGTWTGELFF. DNA for the CDR3: TGTGCCAGCAGCCGAGCTGTGCAGGGAGGAACTTGGACCGGGGAGCTGTTTTTT. This sequence joins TRBV7-2 and TRBJ2-2, with D maybe TRBD2 (6 bases). This CDR3 has 18 amino acids. V shed 5 bases and J shed 5 bases, with 24 bases lying between them. CDR1 and CDR2 (germline): SGHTA, FQGNSA.

This clonotype was found a few times. The rearrangement uses TRBV7-2 and TRBJ2-5; 10 bases line up with TRBD2. The J call may be wrong; the DNA end is better matched by TRBJ2-7. The CDR3 has 15 residues. Germline loops: CDR1 SGHTA, CDR2 FQGNSA. CDR3 DNA sequence: TGTGCCAGCAGCTTTAGTACTAGCGGGACGTCCGAGCAGTACTTC. As protein: CASSFSTSGTSEQYF.

V gene TRBV27 combines with J gene TRBJ2-3; D remains ambiguous. The germline V and J ends were trimmed by 3 bases and 8 bases, with 12 bases remaining between them. The CDR3 is 13 amino acids. Germline loops: CDR1 MNHEY, CDR2 SMNVEV (reference sequence). For the CDR3, the DNA is TGTGCCAGCAGTTTTGGCGGTGACCCTACGCAGTATTTT. It is translated as CASSFGGDPTQYF.

This clonotype was detected a few times. This chain links TRBV5-1 with TRBJ2-3; possibly TRBD1 for D (5 bases). This CDR3 has 14 residues. Germline V gene sequence: CDR1 SGHRS, CDR2 YFSETQ. Trimming cost V 3 bases and J 2 bases, with 10 bases left between them. The CDR3 spells CASSWKDNTDTQYF. The CDR3 DNA is TGCGCCAGCAGCTGGAAGGACAACACAGATACGCAGTATTTT. The whole variable domain, filled in from reference TRBV5-1 and TRBJ2-3, reads KAGVTQTPRYLIKTRGQQVTLSCSPISGHRSVSWYQQTPGQGLQFLFEYFSETQRNKGNFPGRFSGRQFSNSRSEMNVSTLELGDSALYLCASSWKDNTDTQYFGPGTRLTVL.